This T cell receptor (beta chain) was sequenced during a study of T cell responses to AZD1222 COVID-19 vaccine. Whole-study context: Second doses were pooled across both intervals (about 4 or about 12 weeks). Study results and caveats: Across spike, vaccine-associated CD4 TCRs were found, dominant at 160-218 and 743-854. Elevations in Spike-specific TCR breadth and depth followed administration of two AZD1222 doses.

This clone was detected only a few times. The antigen remains unidentified. Other DNA sequences in this specimen translate into the identical CDR3. The CDR3 contains 15 residues. Trimming removed 6 bases from V and 7 bases from J; junction bases left unmatched: 11. From germline, CDR1 is LNHDA and CDR2 SQIVND (reference sequence). TCRdb's table, derived via immunoSEQ multiplex PCR, lists solely in-frame clones and lacks some. The sample has some 120,000 clones, about 88% seen once. The rearrangement uses TRBV19 and TRBJ2-1; 8 nucleotides align to TRBD2. The material sequenced was peripheral blood, taken on day 0 of AZD1222 vaccination. This clonotype was obtained from an adult in good health. CDR3: CASSPGLGLGNEQFF. CDR3 DNA sequence: TGTGCCAGTAGCCCGGGACTAGGCCTCGGGAATGAGCAGTTCTTC.